These 4 T cell receptor beta chains share one sample of origin, sequenced in a study of blood T cells in healthy people across ages. PCR was performed a second time for about 6 to 12 cycles using a sample-barcoded 5' primer and a J-beta primer mix. TCRdb re-called the 5' RACE reads through MiXCR, storing one row per CDR3 protein. The sample shows some 1.5 million distinct CDR3 sequences, 28% of them seen only once. The specimen was blood. The receptors were gathered from a woman aged 25 to 45 in good health.

This clonotype was observed a few times. This chain links TRBV28 with TRBJ2-7, with a tentative D call TRBD1 (5 bases). The length of the CDR3 is 11 residues. The V and J ends lost 4 bases and 7 bases respectively, with 8 bases between them. Germline lookup yields CDR1 MDHEN and CDR2 SYDVKM. The CDR3 DNA reads as TGTGCCAGCAGTTCGACAGTTGAGCAGTACTTC. Translating gives CASSSTVEQYF.

V usage is TRBV6-5 and J usage is TRBJ1-2, with D possibly TRBD1 on 5 matching bases. Germline V gene data show CDR1 as MNHEY and CDR2 as SVGAGI. This CDR3 has 14 residues. The V and J ends lost 6 bases and 2 bases respectively, with 13 bases between them. The CDR3: CASSQGTENYGYTF. The CDR3 DNA follows: TGTGCCAGCAGCCAAGGGACGGAGAACTATGGCTACACCTTC.

A word on this clonotype: Since a much larger clone is just one base distant, this may be a read error. The DNA for the CDR3 is TGTGCCAGCAACCCCGGTCTCGGTAACACTGAAGCTTTCTTT. Translated, it gives CASNPGLGNTEAFF. The V call is TRBV7-6, the J call TRBJ1-1; D is unresolved. Looked up from germline, CDR1 is SGHVS and CDR2 is FNYEAQ. V was shortened by 7 bases and J by 2 bases, with 14 bases between the two germline ends. The CDR3 spans 14 residues.

The V gene is TRBV3-1, the J gene TRBJ1-2; D might be TRBD1 (6 bases). The CDR3 spans 14 residues. The V end was cut by 3 bases, the J end by 4 bases, with 12 bases between. Germline V gives CDR1 LGHDT, CDR2 YNNKEL (reference sequence). The CDR3 reads CASSQGTPLYGYTF. The CDR3 DNA reads TGTGCCAGCAGCCAGGGGACACCACTCTATGGCTACACCTTC.